Below are 32 T cell receptor beta chains sequenced from a single sample in a study of blood T cell repertoires in COVID-19. TCRdb's table, derived via immunoSEQ multiplex PCR, lists solely in-frame clones and lacks some. The top ten hold 8.5% to 10% of the sample, which has about 59,000 clones, under 80% seen once. The sequencing input was peripheral blood. The source of these receptors is a human donor in a cohort sampled during active COVID-19.

The V gene is TRBV14, the J gene TRBJ1-2; D is unclear. Germline V gives CDR1 SGHDN, CDR2 FVKESK. The CDR3 totals 12 residues. V dropped 1 base and J dropped 9 bases, with 9 bases sitting between them. The CDR3 coding sequence is TGTGCCAGCAGCCAAGCAGGAATCAGCTACACCTTC. It specifies CASSQAGISYTF.

This rearrangement joins TRBV28 to TRBJ1-4; D is unclear. This CDR3 contains 16 residues. Germline V gene lookup returns CDR1 MDHEN and CDR2 SYDVKM. The ends were cut back, 5 bases at V and 1 base at J, with 14 bases in the middle. The CDR3 spells CASSAPSTITNEKLFF. Written as DNA, the CDR3 is TGTGCCAGCAGTGCCCCCTCGACAATAACTAATGAAAAACTGTTTTTT.

The rearrangement links TRBV3-1 (or the pseudogene TRBV3-2) to TRBJ2-5, with 7 bases fitting TRBD1. This CDR3 is built from 14 residues. Unmatched junction bases numbered 7, after V lost 4 bases and J lost 5 bases. Germline assignment: CDR1 LGHDT and CDR2 YNNKEL (reference sequence). The CDR3 sequence is CASSPQGDPETQYF. The CDR3 bases are TGTGCCAGCAGCCCCCAGGGGGACCCTGAGACCCAGTACTTC.

The chain combines TRBV5-8 with TRBJ1-2; no firm D call. Trimming removed 0 bases at V and 3 bases at J, with 15 bases between. Germline CDR1 is SGHTS and CDR2 is YDEGEE. The CDR3 is 16 amino acids. CDR3 loop: CASSLEMGLKDYGYTF. The CDR3 DNA reads as TGTGCCAGCAGCTTGGAGATGGGCCTAAAGGACTATGGCTACACCTTC.

This clone is a singleton in its sample. The rearrangement links TRBV12-5 to TRBJ2-1; 9 bases line up with TRBD2. The CDR3 is 14 amino acids. V lost 6 bases to trimming and J lost 12 bases; unmatched junction nucleotides: 12. Germline loops: CDR1 LGHNT, CDR2 FRNRAP. CDR3 in amino acids: CASGALGTSIRQFF. DNA for the CDR3: TGTGCTAGTGGGGCCCTCGGGACTAGCATACGGCAGTTCTTC.

In its sample, this clone ranks as medium-sized (0.01 to 0.1%). The chain carries TRBV5-1 and TRBJ2-5; the D gene is possibly TRBD2 (6 bases). V was pared by 4 bases and J by 5 bases, with 12 bases between. Germline V gene sequence: CDR1 SGHRS, CDR2 YFSETQ. CDR3 size: 13 residues. This chain's CDR3 is CASSRDREETQYF. Written as DNA, the CDR3 is TGCGCCAGCAGCAGGGACCGGGAGGAGACCCAGTACTTC.

V is TRBV7-2 and J is TRBJ2-1, with TRBD1 matching over 7 bases. CDR1 and CDR2 from the germline V gene are SGHTA and FQGNSA. V was pared by 5 bases and J by 3 bases, with 7 bases of the junction left unmatched. The CDR3 is made up of 15 amino acids. The CDR3 here is CASSLWTGNYNEQFF. Written as DNA, the CDR3 is TGTGCCAGCAGCCTATGGACAGGCAACTACAATGAGCAGTTCTTC.

This clone was counted a single time. The rearrangement links TRBV5-6 to TRBJ1-3; TRBD1 matches at 7 bases. CDR1 and CDR2 (germline): SGHDT, YYEEEE. CDR3 length: 16 amino acids. V shed 4 bases and J 0 bases; nucleotides not matched to a gene: 7. This CDR3 is CASSTTGTHSGNTIYF. In DNA, the CDR3 is TGTGCCAGCAGCACGACAGGGACCCACTCTGGAAACACCATATATTTT. The whole variable domain, remainder taken from reference TRBV5-6 and TRBJ1-3, is DAGVTQSPTHLIKTRGQQVTLRCSPKSGHDTVSWYQQALGQGPQFIFQYYEEEERQRGNFPDRFSGHQFPNYSSELNVNALLLGDSALYLCASSTTGTHSGNTIYFGEGSWLTVV.

Only a few counts were recorded for this clone. The gene calls are TRBV30 and TRBJ1-5; D is uncertain. Between the trimmed V and J ends, which lost 0 bases and 0 bases, there was a span of 6 bases. The CDR3 sequence is 14 residues long. Germline V lookup: CDR1 GTSNPN, CDR2 SVGIG (reference sequence). The CDR3 region has the DNA TGTGCCTGGAGTGTACCCGGTAGCAATCAGCCCCAGCATTTT. Translated: CAWSVPGSNQPQHF.

The V gene is TRBV5-8, the J gene TRBJ1-2; D possibly corresponds to TRBD1 (5 bases). Per germline, CDR1 SGHTS and CDR2 YDEGEE. CDR3 length: 14 amino acids. Trimming shortened V by 1 base and J by 4 bases, and 11 bases separated the two germline ends. In DNA form, the CDR3 reads TGTGCCAGCAGCTTGACGACCGACAGCTATGGCTACACCTTC. It yields the protein CASSLTTDSYGYTF. Looking up the rest from reference TRBV5-8 and TRBJ1-2 gives the full variable domain: EAGVTQSPTHLIKTRGQQATLRCSPISGHTSVYWYQQALGLGLQFLLWYDEGEERNRGNFPPRFSGRQFPNYSSELNVNALELEDSALYLCASSLTTDSYGYTFGSGTRLTVV.

The chain couples TRBV5-1 to TRBJ2-2; 9 nucleotides align to TRBD1. Germline V gene sequence: CDR1 SGHRS, CDR2 YFSETQ. The CDR3 spans 15 residues. The V segment lost 0 bases and the J segment 7 bases; nucleotides outside the gene matches: 4. The CDR3 protein is CASSLEGQGNGELFF. CDR3 coding DNA: TGCGCCAGCAGCTTGGAGGGACAGGGAAACGGGGAGCTGTTTTTT.

The chain links TRBV27 to TRBJ1-1, with 7 positions matching TRBD1. The germline V gene has CDR1 MNHEY and CDR2 SMNVEV (reference sequence). Unmatched junction bases numbered 13, after V lost 6 bases and J lost 0 bases. The CDR3 spans 17 residues. This CDR3 is CASSYRGGFSMNTEAFF. DNA of the CDR3: TGTGCCAGCAGCTACAGGGGAGGTTTTTCCATGAACACTGAAGCTTTCTTT.

The genes are TRBV2 and TRBJ1-3; D uncertain. The germline V gene has CDR1 SNHLY and CDR2 FYNNEI. The germline V and J ends were trimmed by 6 bases and 8 bases, with 17 bases remaining between them. CDR3 length equals 14 residues. The CDR3 sequence: CASSRDGGSDTIYF. In DNA form, the CDR3 reads TGTGCCAGCAGCCGGGATGGAGGGTCGGACACCATATATTTT. Full variable domain (rest looked up from reference TRBV2 and TRBJ1-3): EPEVTQTPSHQVTQMGQEVILRCVPISNHLYFYWYRQILGQKVEFLVSFYNNEISEKSEIFDDQFSVERPDGSNFTLKIRSTKLEDSAMYFCASSRDGGSDTIYFGEGSWLTVV.

The rearrangement links TRBV28 to TRBJ2-7, with TRBD2 as a possible D gene (5 bases). CDR3 length: 14 residues. V was clipped by 3 bases and J by 2 bases, with 11 bases between them. Per the germline V gene, CDR1 is MDHEN and CDR2 is SYDVKM. DNA for the CDR3: TGTGCCAGCAGTTTGGAGAGGGCCACCTACGAGCAGTACTTC. It encodes CASSLERATYEQYF.

On this clone: It is unclear where the CDR3 begins or ends on the DNA, so no DNA is shown, and the CDR3 is as TCRdb lists it. The chain combines TRBV21-1 with TRBJ1-6; the table's D call TRBD1 went unverified against the DNA. TRBV21-1 is classified as a pseudogene. The CDR3 has 15 amino acids, counting both end residues. Here the CDR3 reads CASGFGTGNRSPLHF.

This chain connects TRBV5-8 to TRBJ1-1; D remains ambiguous. Germline-derived CDR1 and CDR2 are SGHTS and YDEGEE. The CDR3 spans 14 residues. Trimming took 0 bases from V and 5 from J, leaving 11 bases between them. The CDR3 loop is CASSLASTETEAFF. For the CDR3, the DNA is TGTGCCAGCAGCTTGGCCAGTACGGAGACTGAAGCTTTCTTT.

The V and J genes are TRBV29-1 and TRBJ2-7, with TRBD1 matching over 7 bases. J lost 3 bases, V lost 5 bases, and 7 bases had no gene match. The CDR3 totals 13 residues. The germline V gene encodes CDR1 SQVTM and CDR2 ANQGSEA. CDR3 amino acids: CSVPGQSGYEQYF. CDR3 DNA: TGCAGCGTTCCGGGACAGTCGGGCTACGAGCAGTACTTC.

The genes are TRBV7-2 and TRBJ2-1, with 9 nucleotides matching TRBD2. J was trimmed by 7 bases and V by 2 bases; bases with no gene match: 18. The CDR3 runs to 19 residues. The germline V gene encodes CDR1 SGHTA and CDR2 FQGNSA. The CDR3 protein is CASSLSGGAKAGGPNEQFF. In DNA, the CDR3 is TGTGCCAGCAGCTTAAGCGGGGGCGCTAAGGCGGGAGGGCCTAATGAGCAGTTCTTC.

V is TRBV7-2 and J is TRBJ1-1; tentative D call: TRBD1 (6 bases). Germline CDR1 is SGHTA and CDR2 is FQGNSA. Deletions cut 2 bases from V and 5 bases from J, with 12 bases between. CDR3 length: 14 amino acids. CDR3 bases: TGTGCCAGCAGCTTACAGGGGACGCTGACTGAAGCTTTCTTT. Its translation is CASSLQGTLTEAFF.

This clone was seen just once. The chain uses TRBV5-1 and TRBJ2-5, with 8 nucleotides matching TRBD1. The CDR3 is 13 amino acids. Trimming removed 0 bases from V and 5 bases from J; junction bases left unmatched: 0. The germline V gene encodes CDR1 SGHRS and CDR2 YFSETQ. The DNA of the CDR3 is TGCGCCAGCAGCTTGGGGACAGGGGAGACCCAGTACTTC. Protein sequence: CASSLGTGETQYF.

This clone appeared once. The rearrangement links TRBV16 to TRBJ1-2, with 10 bases fitting TRBD1. V shed 6 bases and J 7 bases; nucleotides not matched to a gene: 8. This CDR3 has 14 amino acids. Per germline, CDR1 KGHSY and CDR2 FQNENV. CDR3 sequence (DNA): TGTGCCAGCAGTCGGACAGGGGGATCCGGTGGCTACACCTTC. The encoded protein is CASSRTGGSGGYTF.

The chain joins TRBV11-1 to TRBJ2-2, with TRBD1 matching over 10 bases. CDR1 is SGHAT, CDR2 FQDESV, per germline (reference sequence). The V segment lost 6 bases and the J segment 7 bases; nucleotides outside the gene matches: 11. CDR3 length: 16 residues. CDR3 in DNA: TGTGCCAGCAGACGCCGCGACAGGGGGCTTTACGGGGAGCTGTTTTTT. It is translated as CASRRRDRGLYGELFF. The full variable domain, completed using reference TRBV11-1 and TRBJ2-2, is EAEVAQSPRYKITEKSQAVAFWCDPISGHATLYWYRQILGQGPELLVQFQDESVVDDSQLPKDRFSAERLKGVDSTLKIQPAELGDSAMYLCASRRRDRGLYGELFFGEGSRLTVL.

The chain recombines TRBV10-1 with TRBJ2-7; TRBD2 matches 8 bases. Per the germline V gene, CDR1 is WNHNN and CDR2 is SYGVQD (reference sequence). This CDR3 comprises 16 residues. V trimming: 4 bases; J trimming: 2 bases; junction bases outside the gene matches: 10. CDR3 coding DNA: TGCGCCAGCAGTGGCCCGATTAGCGGGATCCCCTACGAGCAGTACTTC. Protein: CASSGPISGIPYEQYF.

The V gene is TRBV2, the J gene TRBJ2-3, with TRBD2 identical over 7 bases. Germline assignment: CDR1 SNHLY and CDR2 FYNNEI. The J segment lost 1 base and the V segment lost 0 bases, leaving 7 bases of the junction unmatched. The CDR3 consists of 17 residues. In DNA form, the CDR3 reads TGTGCCAGCAGTGAAGCCCCCCCAAGCGGGGGCACAGATACGCAGTATTTT. It yields the protein CASSEAPPSGGTDTQYF.

The genes are TRBV24-1 and TRBJ2-3; tentatively, D is TRBD2 (5 bases). This CDR3 is built from 16 residues. Germline V CDR1 and CDR2: KGHDR, SFDVKD. V lost 0 bases and J 6 bases, leaving 15 bases between the germline ends. The CDR3 spells CATSDLPGLGFDTQYF. The DNA of the CDR3 is TGTGCCACCAGTGATTTGCCGGGATTAGGTTTCGATACGCAGTATTTT.

The chain couples TRBV15 to TRBJ1-4; D perhaps matches TRBD1 (6 bases). The CDR3 spans 13 residues. V shed 11 bases and J shed 2 bases, with 12 bases lying between them. The germline gives CDR1 LNHNV, CDR2 YYDKDF (reference sequence). CDR3 in amino acids: CAPAGETNEKLFF. CDR3 sequence (DNA): TGTGCCCCCGCAGGGGAGACTAATGAAAAACTGTTTTTT.

This sequence joins TRBV30 and TRBJ2-7; the D is unclear. V was cut by 2 bases and J by 0 bases, with 11 bases left in between. Germline V gene data show CDR1 as GTSNPN and CDR2 as SVGIG (reference sequence). CDR3 length: 14 residues. The CDR3 DNA follows: TGTGCCTGGAGTCCTCTCACGAGCTCCTACGAGCAGTACTTC. It is translated as CAWSPLTSSYEQYF.

The CDR3 loop reads CASSPQRRSSYEQYF. CDR3 DNA: TGTGCCAGCAGTCCCCAGAGGCGGAGCTCCTACGAGCAGTACTTC. The rearrangement uses TRBV27 and TRBJ2-7; no clear D gene. Trimming pared 5 bases from V and 0 bases from J, leaving 14 bases between. The germline CDR1 and CDR2 sequences are MNHEY and SMNVEV (reference sequence). This CDR3 contains 15 residues.

The chain links TRBV15 to TRBJ1-2; TRBD1 agrees at 8 bases. Germline assignment: CDR1 LNHNV and CDR2 YYDKDF (reference sequence). The V and J ends lost 6 bases and 3 bases, in that order; junction bases with no gene match: 3. This CDR3 region has 13 residues. The CDR3 loop is CATSLDRDYGYTF. The CDR3, as DNA: TGTGCCACCAGTCTGGACAGGGACTATGGCTACACCTTC.

The chain is built from TRBV28 and TRBJ1-1, with a possible D match to TRBD1 (5 bases). The CDR3 length is 12 residues. CDR1 MDHEN and CDR2 SYDVKM come from the germline V gene. With 7 bases removed from V and 8 bases from J, the gap between germline ends came to 14 bases. The DNA of the CDR3 is TGTGCCAGCACTAAGGGTAAGGGGGAAGCTTTCTTT. Translation gives CASTKGKGEAFF. Full variable domain (rest looked up from reference TRBV28 and TRBJ1-1): DVKVTQSSRYLVKRTGEKVFLECVQDMDHENMFWYRQDPGLGLRLIYFSYDVKMKEKGDIPEGYSVSREKKERFSLILESASTNQTSMYLCASTKGKGEAFFGQGTRLTVV.

This chain connects TRBV27 to TRBJ2-7, with 8 nucleotides matching TRBD2. This CDR3 region has 13 residues. V was clipped by 8 bases and J by 0 bases; unmatched bases: 3. Germline assignment: CDR1 MNHEY and CDR2 SMNVEV (reference sequence). CDR3 residues: CASRGTSSYEQYF. DNA of the CDR3: TGTGCCAGCCGCGGGACTAGCTCCTACGAGCAGTACTTC.

CDR3 sequence: CASSQVPLAGAEQYF. In nucleotides, the CDR3 is TGCGCCAGCAGCCAAGTTCCCCTAGCGGGAGCCGAGCAGTACTTC. This rearrangement joins TRBV4-3 to TRBJ2-7; 10 bases are shared with TRBD2. This CDR3 spans 15 amino acids. Germline CDR1 LGHNA, CDR2 YSLEER. V dropped 1 base and J dropped 6; count of bases not matched to a gene: 6.